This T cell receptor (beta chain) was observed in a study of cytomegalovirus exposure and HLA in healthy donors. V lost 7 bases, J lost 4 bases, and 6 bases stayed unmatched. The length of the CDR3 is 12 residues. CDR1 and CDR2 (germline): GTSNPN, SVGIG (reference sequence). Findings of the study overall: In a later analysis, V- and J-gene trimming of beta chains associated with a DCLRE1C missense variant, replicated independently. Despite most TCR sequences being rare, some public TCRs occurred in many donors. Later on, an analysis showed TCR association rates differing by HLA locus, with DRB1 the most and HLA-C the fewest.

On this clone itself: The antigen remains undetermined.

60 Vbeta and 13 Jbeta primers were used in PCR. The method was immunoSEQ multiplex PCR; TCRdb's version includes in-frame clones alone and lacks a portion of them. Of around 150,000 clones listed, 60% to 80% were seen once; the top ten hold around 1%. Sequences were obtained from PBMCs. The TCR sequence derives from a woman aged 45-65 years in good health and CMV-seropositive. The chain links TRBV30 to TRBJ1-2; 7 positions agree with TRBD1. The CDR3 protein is CALTGTAYGYTF. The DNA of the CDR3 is TGTGCCTTGACCGGGACAGCCTATGGCTACACCTTC.